The source of this T cell receptor (beta chain) is a study of siplizumab effects on memory and regulatory T cells (dated by TCRdb to about 2019). Study-level background: The study examined how the anti-CD2 antibody siplizumab affects alloreactive T-cell subsets in allogeneic mixed lymphocyte reactions built from human PBMCs. Beyond this particular receptor, the publication reports: No functional confirmation was obtained for the suppressive function of proliferating Tregs from siplizumab cultures. Among mappable alloreactive CD4+ clones, an average Treg-derived fraction of about 70% was observed with siplizumab, compared with 26.9% in control reactions. The cumulative frequency of alloreactive sequences traceable to unstimulated CD4+ memory T cells was significantly reduced by siplizumab. About 75-96% of proliferating CD4+ or CD8+ clones could not be given a naive or memory phenotype. Because sequences below about 10^-5 frequency were poorly captured, only a minor fraction of alloreactive clones could be mapped to unstimulated subsets. Unstimulated naive T cells appeared more diverse than memory T cells, and naive cells seemed to contribute substantially to the alloresponse.

Looking up the germline V gene yields CDR1 SGHTA and CDR2 FQGTGA. The CDR3 has 15 amino acids, counting the end cysteine and phenylalanine. Of the read, only the CDR3 DNA is kept; its 45 bases are in frame from base 1. V is shortened by 5 bases, J by 4 bases, and the region joining them spans 16 bases. Unstimulated CD4+ memory cells were also sequenced in three donor pairs, together with CD4+ naive, CD8+ TEMRA, CD8+ naive and CD8+ effector memory subsets. Sorted unstimulated T cells and proliferating T cells recovered from mixed lymphocyte reactions were subjected to TCRbeta CDR3 sequencing. Fresh whole blood from fewer than twelve HLA-typed healthy donors was used to isolate PBMCs. Library generation was performed with the immunoSEQ multiplex PCR assay. Around 92,000 TCR templates per sample were assayed by the deep sequencing platform. Genomic DNA extracted from sorted T cells was used for TCRbeta CDR3 sequencing. On the authors' methods: The R programming language was used for clonal analysis of TCRbeta CDR3 data. Alloreactive CD4+ and CD8+ clones were identified by comparing unstimulated samples to CFSE-low samples taken after the reaction. By matching sequences to the repertoires of sorted unstimulated Treg and non-Treg cells, each alloreactive CD4+ clone was assigned a regulatory or non-regulatory origin. TCRdb holds this immuneACCESS table with in-frame rearrangements only. Some clones are missing; in checked studies, unresolved V genes explain under half, and the rest has no known cause. That table is the source of V, J and clone size, and D and trimming were worked out from the DNA. This sample comprises 70,000 to 95,000 clones, around 95% of them detected only once. Jointly, the top ten make up around 0.03% of the sample.

Points on this clone: This clone's antigen is unknown. Base-call qualities are not available, and no considerably larger clone is one nucleotide away.

Recombination connected TRBV7-3 to TRBJ2-3; the D gene is not confidently resolved. This sequence was found in a human donor in good health. The source material was naive CD4+ T cells sorted from blood. In light of the paper, this sample's cell subset or site label describes: unstimulated naive T cells. The CDR3 has the sequence CASSQGLGDADTQYF. In nucleotides, the sequence is TGTGCCAGCAGCCAAGGCTTAGGCGACGCAGATACGCAGTATTTT. Beyond the CDR3, the reference TRBV7-3 and TRBJ2-3 genes provide the residues; the full variable domain reads: GAGVSQTPSNKVTEKGKYVELRCDPISGHTALYWYRQSLGQGPEFLIYFQGTGAADDSGLPNDRFFAVRPEGSVSTLKIQRTERGDSAVYLCASSQGLGDADTQYFGPGTRLTVL.